A selection of T cell receptor beta chains follows, all from one sample in a study of blood T cell repertoires in COVID-19. Sequencing used immunoSEQ multiplex PCR; TCRdb keeps in-frame clones, though not all of them. The sample yields more than 200,000 clones, about 90% seen once. Source material: PBMCs or T cells enriched from blood (not recorded which). These receptors originate from a woman in her twenties or thirties who had been exposed to COVID-19. Both conserved end residues are part of each CDR3.

j_call v_call cdr3_aa
TRBJ1-6 TRBV2 CATGGTGVESPLHF
TRBJ1-3 TRBV4-1 CASSQTTVPSGNTIYF
TRBJ2-2 TRBV14 CASSLTGDDNTGELFF
TRBJ2-1 TRBV18 CASSPWTGGNEQFF
TRBJ1-5 TRBV2 CASTTEANQPQHF
TRBJ1-1 TRBV5-1 CASKLGGSTEAFF
TRBJ2-7 TRBV6-2/TRBV6-3 CASSSISGSSYEQYF
TRBJ2-7 TRBV27 CASSLGTGWAYEQYF
TRBJ2-6 TRBV4-1 CASSRGLAGILRSGANVLTF
TRBJ1-2 TRBV7-9 CASSLGTGAGYTF
TRBJ2-1 TRBV19 CASSIYRGSNEQFF
TRBJ2-2 TRBV11-2 CASSRAGGGTGELFF
TRBJ2-6 TRBV3-1/TRBV3-2 CASSPYPGVAGANVLTF
TRBJ2-7 TRBV18 CASSPPSSSGTLYEQYF
TRBJ1-5 TRBV10-2 CASSAKGGGNQPQHF
TRBJ1-1 TRBV7-9 CASSGWSRTEAFF
TRBJ1-2 TRBV19 CASSISPGYGYTF
TRBJ2-1 TRBV10-1 CASSDHLLSGSGNEQFF
TRBJ2-1 TRBV5-1 CASSLVGTSGRAGLDEQFF
TRBJ1-6 TRBV9 CASSAAGNPPLHF
TRBJ2-1 TRBV5-1 CASSPGSGGHEQFF
TRBJ2-1 TRBV3-1/TRBV3-2 CASRQFPAHEQFF
TRBJ2-7 TRBV5-1 CASSLSQGAWEQYF
TRBJ1-2 TRBV27 CASKKLGTGLVNYGYTF
TRBJ2-3 TRBV15 CATSPHHGGWGTDTQYF
TRBJ2-7 TRBV11-2 CASSSGGLAGTYEQYF
TRBJ1-1 TRBV28 CASSFRGTGTEAFF
TRBJ2-1 TRBV5-4 CASSLEGGRAVNEQFF
TRBJ1-1 TRBV28 CASSFRLRLNTEAFF
TRBJ2-1 TRBV4-1 CASSQVPSGSNEQFF
TRBJ2-5 TRBV19 CASSIGGRYQETQYF